The next 27 T cell receptor beta chains were all read from a single sample in a study of Ad26.COV2.S vaccination and SARS-CoV-2 variants. Sequencing was performed with immunoSEQ multiplex PCR; in TCRdb, only in-frame clones are kept and a portion is missing. Of about 500,000 clones listed, about 88% were seen once; the top ten hold 1.5% to 2%. This sample's treatment: roughly 19 received Ad26.COV2.S at low or high dose, single or two shots; roughly five received placebo; per-sample allocation not given. Sample collection was performed on day 63 after the first vaccine or placebo injection. The sample consisted of peripheral blood, taken in a trial of Ad26.COV2.S vaccine versus placebo. Every receptor here comes from a person between 18 and 59 years old who received the Ad26.COV2.S COVID-19 vaccine or a placebo.

J is TRBJ2-2 and V is TRBV24-1; D remains ambiguous. The CDR3 contains 12 residues. Germline values: CDR1 KGHDR, CDR2 SFDVKD. V lost 7 bases and J 10 bases, leaving 12 bases between the germline ends. CDR3: CATSSEQLELFF. DNA of the CDR3: TGTGCCACCAGCTCGGAACAGTTGGAGCTGTTTTTT.

V usage is TRBV12-5 and J usage is TRBJ1-1; D is ambiguous. V lost 2 bases, J lost 12 bases, and 16 bases lay in between. The germline gives CDR1 LGHNT, CDR2 FRNRAP. The CDR3 contains 13 residues. CDR3 amino acids: CASGLTPGNEPFF. DNA for the CDR3: TGTGCTAGTGGTTTGACCCCGGGGAACGAACCTTTCTTT.

A remark on this clone: Other nucleotide sequences in the sample specify the same CDR3. This chain connects TRBV11-2 to TRBJ1-3; D is ambiguous. There are 15 residues in the CDR3. Germline loops: CDR1 SGHAT, CDR2 FQNNGV. V was cut by 0 bases and J by 0 bases, with 6 bases left in between. This chain's CDR3 is CASSLEGSSGNTIYF. DNA for the CDR3: TGTGCCAGCAGCTTAGAGGGGAGCTCTGGAAACACCATATATTTT.

V gene TRBV6-6 combines with J gene TRBJ1-4, with 9 bases fitting TRBD1. V was clipped by 6 bases and J by 6 bases; unmatched bases: 5. The CDR3 spans 14 residues. Germline V gene sequence: CDR1 MNHNY, CDR2 SVGAGI (reference sequence). As DNA, the CDR3 is TGTGCCAGCAGGAAACAGGGGGCGGATGAAAAACTGTTTTTT. This sequence encodes CASRKQGADEKLFF.

The V gene is TRBV5-1, the J gene TRBJ2-5; maybe TRBD1 (6 bases). V lost 0 bases and J lost 4, with 10 bases in between. Germline CDR1 reads SGHRS; CDR2 reads YFSETQ. This CDR3 contains 14 residues. CDR3 region: CASSLGQGRETQYF. CDR3 bases: TGCGCCAGCAGCTTGGGGCAGGGGAGAGAGACCCAGTACTTC.

The chain joins TRBV19 to TRBJ2-5; 10 bases are shared with TRBD1. The CDR3 contains 16 residues. Germline values: CDR1 LNHDA, CDR2 SQIVND (reference sequence). The J segment lost 3 bases and the V segment lost 3 bases, leaving 7 bases of the junction unmatched. The CDR3 reads CASSIRTGGVKETQYF. The CDR3 DNA follows: TGTGCCAGTAGTATCCGGACAGGGGGTGTGAAAGAGACCCAGTACTTC. The full variable domain, its missing parts supplied by reference TRBV19 and TRBJ2-5, is DGGITQSPKYLFRKEGQNVTLSCEQNLNHDAMYWYRQDPGQGLRLIYYSQIVNDFQKGDIAEGYSVSREKKESFPLTVTSAQKNPTAFYLCASSIRTGGVKETQYFGPGTRLLVL.

This chain uses TRBV11-2 with TRBJ2-5, with D maybe TRBD1 (6 bases). V was pared by 1 base and J by 5 bases, with 14 bases between. CDR3 length: 15 amino acids. Germline values: CDR1 SGHAT, CDR2 FQNNGV. CDR3 sequence: CASSLARGERETQYF. CDR3 sequence (DNA): TGTGCCAGCAGCTTAGCCAGGGGAGAGCGGGAGACCCAGTACTTC.

The V call is TRBV5-1, the J call TRBJ2-7; 7 bases align to TRBD1. The CDR3 is made up of 15 amino acids. Germline V gene lookup returns CDR1 SGHRS and CDR2 YFSETQ. The V gene end was trimmed by 0 bases and the J gene end by 4 bases; junction bases not matched to a gene: 7. The CDR3 nucleotides are TGCGCCAGCAGCTTGGAATCAGGGGGAAGGTACGAGCAGTACTTC. Translating gives CASSLESGGRYEQYF.

This clone was recorded only once. This chain connects TRBV3-1 (or the pseudogene TRBV3-2) to TRBJ2-3; a weak D match, TRBD2 (6 bases). The CDR3 is 14 residues long. V lost 1 base and J 7 bases, leaving 12 bases between the germline ends. CDR1 LGHDT and CDR2 YNNKEL come from the germline V gene (reference sequence). The CDR3 sequence is CASSQGGTGNTQYF. In DNA form, the CDR3 reads TGTGCCAGCAGCCAAGGAGGGACTGGGAATACGCAGTATTTT.

Concerning this clone itself: Within the sample, other DNA sequences also encode this same CDR3. J is TRBJ1-1 and V is TRBV18, with D unclear. V lost 2 bases and J lost 1, with 5 bases in between. The CDR3 spans 13 residues. CDR1 is KGHSH, CDR2 LQKENI, per germline. The CDR3 DNA reads as TGTGCCAGCTCACCAAGCCAGAACACTGAAGCTTTCTTT. Amino acid sequence: CASSPSQNTEAFF.

The V call is TRBV18, the J call TRBJ1-1, with D maybe TRBD1 (5 bases). V was clipped by 0 bases and J by 4 bases, with 12 bases between them. This CDR3 region has 15 residues. Per the germline V gene, CDR1 is KGHSH and CDR2 is LQKENI. The CDR3 here is CASSPPQGKATEAFF. In DNA, the CDR3 is TGTGCCAGCTCACCACCTCAGGGTAAGGCCACTGAAGCTTTCTTT. Full variable domain (missing parts from reference TRBV18 and TRBJ1-1): NAGVMQNPRHLVRRRGQEARLRCSPMKGHSHVYWYRQLPEEGLKFMVYLQKENIIDESGMPKERFSAEFPKEGPSILRIQQVVRGDSAAYFCASSPPQGKATEAFFGQGTRLTVV.

This chain uses TRBV5-8 with TRBJ1-4; 10 bases match TRBD1. Germline V gene lookup returns CDR1 SGHTS and CDR2 YDEGEE. CDR3 length equals 17 residues. Losses at the gene ends were 0 bases for V and 1 base for J; bases not matched to a gene: 3. CDR3 amino acids: CASSLARTGGTNEKLFF. The CDR3 DNA reads TGTGCCAGCAGCTTGGCTCGGACAGGGGGAACTAATGAAAAACTGTTTTTT.

This chain connects TRBV19 to TRBJ1-2; 7 nucleotides agree with TRBD1. CDR3 length equals 16 residues. CDR1 is LNHDA and CDR2 is SQIVND in the germline V gene (reference sequence). The V gene end was trimmed by 2 bases and the J gene end by 4 bases; junction bases not matched to a gene: 10. The CDR3 sequence: CASSISLLTGVYGYTF. CDR3 DNA: TGTGCCAGTAGTATATCCCTCCTAACAGGGGTCTATGGCTACACCTTC.

This clone was observed once. The rearrangement joins TRBV12-3 or TRBV12-4 to TRBJ1-5; 7 bases fit TRBD1. The CDR3 totals 12 residues. The V gene end was trimmed by 4 bases and the J gene end by 7 bases; junction bases not matched to a gene: 1. In nucleotides, the CDR3 is TGTGCCAGCAGTTGGGGACAGCAGCCCCAGCATTTT. Amino acid sequence: CASSWGQQPQHF.

This chain joins TRBV6-5 and TRBJ1-2; a weak D match, TRBD1 (6 bases). The CDR3 covers 14 residues. Germline V gene lookup returns CDR1 MNHEY and CDR2 SVGAGI. The V gene lost 6 bases and the J gene lost 7 bases, with 18 bases spanning the gap. The CDR3 protein is CASSDYRARGGYTF. In DNA form, the CDR3 reads TGTGCCAGCAGCGACTACAGGGCCCGAGGTGGCTACACCTTC.

The chain recombines TRBV28 with TRBJ1-1; D call uncertain. The germline CDR1 and CDR2 sequences are MDHEN and SYDVKM. V lost 7 bases to trimming and J lost 0 bases, with 18 bases between them. The CDR3 contains 16 residues. CDR3 DNA sequence: TGTGCCAGCAACCTCGAGATAACCGGAATGAACACTGAAGCTTTCTTT. Amino acid sequence: CASNLEITGMNTEAFF.

This chain connects TRBV5-5 to TRBJ1-2, with D possibly being TRBD1 (5 bases). The germline V and J ends were trimmed by 3 bases and 3 bases, with 21 bases remaining between them. Germline CDR1 reads SGHKS; CDR2 reads YYEKEE (reference sequence). The CDR3 runs 17 residues. CDR3 nucleotide sequence: TGTGCCAGCAGCTACACGGGGCCGGGAGGGGTTGACTATGGCTACACCTTC. It specifies CASSYTGPGGVDYGYTF.

This chain joins TRBV11-2 and TRBJ2-3, with D uncertain. The V end lost 1 base, the J end lost 2 bases, and 4 bases lay between the germline ends. Germline V gene sequence: CDR1 SGHAT, CDR2 FQNNGV. This CDR3 has 13 residues. The CDR3 nucleotides are TGTGCCAGCAGCTTAGCGACCACAGATACGCAGTATTTT. Amino acid sequence: CASSLATTDTQYF.

This clone appeared once. This chain connects TRBV11-3 to TRBJ2-3, with 8 bases fitting TRBD2. There are 14 residues in the CDR3. Trimming removed 2 bases from V and 8 bases from J; junction bases left unmatched: 6. Germline lookup yields CDR1 SGHNT and CDR2 YENEEA. The CDR3 loop is CASSLNGGATTQYF. The CDR3 nucleotides read TGTGCCAGCAGCTTAAACGGGGGGGCGACTACGCAGTATTTT.

The gene calls are TRBV7-6 and TRBJ2-7; TRBD2 matches 8 bases. Losses at the gene ends were 5 bases for V and 4 bases for J; bases not matched to a gene: 7. Per germline, CDR1 SGHVS and CDR2 FNYEAQ. The CDR3 runs 14 residues. The CDR3 nucleotides are TGTGCCAGCAGCCCCTCGGGGGGGGGATACGAGCAGTACTTC. Protein sequence: CASSPSGGGYEQYF.

This chain connects TRBV19 to TRBJ2-7, with TRBD1 matching 10 bases. Germline CDR1 and CDR2: LNHDA and SQIVND (reference sequence). J lost 7 bases, V lost 5 bases, and 11 bases had no gene match. The CDR3 runs to 15 residues. The CDR3 nucleotides read TGTGCCAGTAGTCCCCGGACAGGGGGTCTTTTGGAGCAGTACTTC. Translated, it gives CASSPRTGGLLEQYF.

The V and J genes are TRBV2 and TRBJ2-5, with a weak D call TRBD1 (6 bases). The CDR3 loop spans 14 amino acids. V lost 1 base and J 6 bases, leaving 12 bases between the germline ends. Germline CDR1 SNHLY, CDR2 FYNNEI. The CDR3 here is CASSEEQGEQTQYF. The DNA of the CDR3 is TGTGCCAGCAGTGAAGAACAGGGTGAACAGACCCAGTACTTC.

This clone is a singleton in its sample. The rearrangement joins TRBV19 to TRBJ1-1, with TRBD1 matching 8 bases. V lost 2 bases to trimming and J lost 0 bases; unmatched junction nucleotides: 11. The CDR3 spans 18 residues. Germline CDR1 and CDR2: LNHDA and SQIVND (reference sequence). The CDR3 region is CASSIKGPGGIMNTEAFF. CDR3 nucleotides: TGTGCCAGTAGTATAAAAGGGCCAGGGGGCATCATGAACACTGAAGCTTTCTTT.

This chain links TRBV18 with TRBJ2-2, with D hard to call. This CDR3 contains 15 residues. The V end was cut by 3 bases, the J end by 1 base, with 9 bases between. Germline CDR1 KGHSH, CDR2 LQKENI. The CDR3: CASSPTRQNTGELFF. The CDR3 DNA is TGTGCCAGCTCACCCACGAGACAGAACACCGGGGAGCTGTTTTTT.

V gene TRBV3-1 (or the pseudogene TRBV3-2) combines with J gene TRBJ2-5; D could derive from TRBD1 or TRBD2 (5 bases each). Trimming stripped 4 bases from V and 2 bases from J, with 14 bases between. Germline V lookup: CDR1 LGHDT, CDR2 YNNKEL (reference sequence). This CDR3 has 15 residues. The CDR3 loop is CASSRAGPGQETQYF. DNA for the CDR3: TGTGCCAGCAGCCGGGCGGGCCCAGGGCAAGAGACCCAGTACTTC.

The chain uses TRBV25-1 and TRBJ2-7; no clear D gene. CDR1 is MGHDK and CDR2 is SYGVNS in the germline V gene. This CDR3 contains 13 residues. Trimming cost V 2 bases and J 1 base, with 6 bases left between them. This CDR3 reads CASSEQSSYEQYF. CDR3 DNA: TGTGCCAGCAGTGAACAGAGTTCCTACGAGCAGTACTTC.

The chain uses TRBV7-2 and TRBJ2-2, with TRBD1 matching over 7 bases. This CDR3 comprises 15 residues. Germline CDR1 reads SGHTA; CDR2 reads FQGNSA. J was trimmed by 0 bases and V by 5 bases; bases with no gene match: 3. CDR3 DNA: TGTGCCAGCAGCGAGGGACAGACGAACACCGGGGAGCTGTTTTTT. Translation: CASSEGQTNTGELFF.